The source of this T cell receptor beta chain is a study of blood T cell repertoires in COVID-19. Profiled with immunoSEQ multiplex PCR; TCRdb holds only in-frame clones, not every one. The sample consists of around 60,000 clones, approximately 80% of them appearing once. Germline V lookup: CDR1 SEHNR, CDR2 FQNEAQ (reference sequence). V lost 4 bases, J lost 6 bases, and 2 bases stayed unmatched. This CDR3 region has 12 residues. The rearrangement uses TRBV7-9 and TRBJ1-2, with TRBD1 identical over 7 bases. The TCR comes from a woman of 80 years or more with acute or convalescent COVID-19. Material: peripheral blood. The CDR3 DNA follows: TGTGCCAGCAGCTCGGGACAGAATGGCTACACCTTC. It yields the protein CASSSGQNGYTF.